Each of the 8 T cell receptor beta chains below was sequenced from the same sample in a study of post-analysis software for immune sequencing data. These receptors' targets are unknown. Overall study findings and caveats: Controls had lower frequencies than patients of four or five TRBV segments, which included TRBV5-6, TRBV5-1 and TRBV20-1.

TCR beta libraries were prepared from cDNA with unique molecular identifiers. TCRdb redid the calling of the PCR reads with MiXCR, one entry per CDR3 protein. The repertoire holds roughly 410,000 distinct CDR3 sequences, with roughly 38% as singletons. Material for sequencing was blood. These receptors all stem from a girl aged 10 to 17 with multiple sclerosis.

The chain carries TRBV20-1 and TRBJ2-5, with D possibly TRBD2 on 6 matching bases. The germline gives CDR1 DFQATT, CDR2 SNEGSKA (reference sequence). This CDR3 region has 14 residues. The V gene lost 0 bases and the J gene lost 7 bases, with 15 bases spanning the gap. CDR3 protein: CSARDRSLARTQYF. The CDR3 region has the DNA TGCAGTGCTAGAGATCGTTCCCTAGCGAGGACCCAGTACTTC.

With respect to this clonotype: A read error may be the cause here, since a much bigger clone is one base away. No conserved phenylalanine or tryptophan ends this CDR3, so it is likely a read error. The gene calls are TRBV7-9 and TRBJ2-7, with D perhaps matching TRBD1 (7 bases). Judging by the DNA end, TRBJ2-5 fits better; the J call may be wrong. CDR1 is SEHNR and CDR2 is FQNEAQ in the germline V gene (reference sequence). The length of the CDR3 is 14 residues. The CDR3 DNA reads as TGTGCCAGCAGCTTACAGGGGGGAGGAGAGACCCAGTACTGC. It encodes CASSLQGGGETQYC.

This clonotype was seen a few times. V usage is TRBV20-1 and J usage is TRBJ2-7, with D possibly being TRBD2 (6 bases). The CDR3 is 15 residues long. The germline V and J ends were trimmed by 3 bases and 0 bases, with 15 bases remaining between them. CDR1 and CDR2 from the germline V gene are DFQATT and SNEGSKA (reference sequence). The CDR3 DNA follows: TGCAGTGCTAGTGGGGGTTGGGACTCCTCCTACGAGCAGTACTTC. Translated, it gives CSASGGWDSSYEQYF.

CDR3 sequence (DNA): TGTGCCAGCAGCATTACGATTCTTCGGACTAGCCTCGGGAACAATGAGCAGTTCTTC. It translates to CASSITILRTSLGNNEQFF. V gene TRBV6-1 combines with J gene TRBJ2-1, with 8 positions matching TRBD2. The length of the CDR3 is 19 residues. CDR1 is MNHNS, CDR2 SASEGT, per germline. The ends lost 6 bases at V and 5 bases at J; junction bases unmatched: 21.

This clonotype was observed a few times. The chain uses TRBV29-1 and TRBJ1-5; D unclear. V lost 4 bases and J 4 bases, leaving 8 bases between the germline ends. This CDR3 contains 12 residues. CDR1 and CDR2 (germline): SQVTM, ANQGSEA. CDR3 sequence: CSVGGRNQPQHF. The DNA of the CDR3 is TGCAGCGTTGGCGGGAGAAATCAGCCCCAGCATTTT.

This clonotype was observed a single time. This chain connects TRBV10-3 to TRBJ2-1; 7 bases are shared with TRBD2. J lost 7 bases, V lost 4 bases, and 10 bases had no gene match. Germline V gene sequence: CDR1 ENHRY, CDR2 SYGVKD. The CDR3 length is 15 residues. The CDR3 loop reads CAISAEGTIYNEQFF. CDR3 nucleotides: TGTGCCATCAGTGCCGAAGGGACTATTTATAATGAGCAGTTCTTC.

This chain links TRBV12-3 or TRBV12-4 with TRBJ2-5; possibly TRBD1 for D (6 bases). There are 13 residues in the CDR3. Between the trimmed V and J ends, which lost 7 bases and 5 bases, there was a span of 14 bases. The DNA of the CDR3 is TGTGCCAGCAAAATGACAGGCCCCGAGACCCAGTACTTC. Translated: CASKMTGPETQYF.

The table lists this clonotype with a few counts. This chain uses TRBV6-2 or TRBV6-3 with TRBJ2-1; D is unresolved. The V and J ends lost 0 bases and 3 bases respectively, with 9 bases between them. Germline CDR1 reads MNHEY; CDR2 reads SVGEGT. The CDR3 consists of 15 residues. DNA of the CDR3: TGTGCCAGCAGTTACTCTGGGTCCCACTACAATGAGCAGTTCTTC. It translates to CASSYSGSHYNEQFF.